The present entry profiles one T cell receptor (beta chain) with its context. Its target is unknown. The CDR3 runs to 16 residues. CDR1 SQVTM and CDR2 ANQGSEA come from the germline V gene. V dropped 0 bases and J dropped 8 bases, with 22 bases sitting between them. This record comes from a study of T cell responses to AZD1222 COVID-19 vaccine. The study, taken as a whole, reports: The repertoires were collected only after the peak T cell response. A reported finding is that nearly half of spike-specific TCRs target unmutated variant regions. With two AZD1222 doses given, Spike-specific TCR breadth and depth both rose. It should be noted that donors were predominantly white British and more often female, and clonal diversity was possibly underestimated.

The method was immunoSEQ multiplex PCR; TCRdb's version includes in-frame clones alone and lacks a portion of them. The sample carries about 150,000 clones, roughly 91% recorded once. The TCR comes from an adult in good health. The sample consisted of peripheral blood, taken on day 0 of AZD1222 vaccination. The rearrangement uses TRBV29-1 and TRBJ1-2; D is uncertain. CDR3 bases: TGCAGCGTTGAAGATGGTACAGTGAGCTGGAGTAGGGGCTACACCTTC. It yields the protein CSVEDGTVSWSRGYTF.